Listed here are 25 T cell receptor beta chains from one sample, sequenced in a study of blood T cells in healthy people across ages. Next came a second PCR, run for about 7 to 12 cycles, which used a sample-barcoded 5' primer along with a J-beta primer mix. MiXCR, applied by TCRdb to the 5' RACE reads, yields one record per CDR3 protein. This table holds hundreds of thousands of distinct CDR3 sequences, around three fifths found once. The sample comprised blood. These receptors all stem from a man in his fifties or sixties in good health.

The CDR3, as DNA: TGTGCCAGCCGGGGGGCAAACGGAGCTGGGGCCAACGTCCTGACTTTC. Its protein product is CASRGANGAGANVLTF. The rearrangement joins TRBV6-6 to TRBJ2-6; possible D gene TRBD2, 7 bases. CDR3 length: 16 residues. Germline-derived CDR1 and CDR2 are MNHNY and SVGAGI (reference sequence). With 8 bases removed from V and 2 bases from J, the gap between germline ends came to 16 bases.

The chain has TRBV7-2 and TRBJ1-1; D is perhaps TRBD1 (6 bases). This CDR3 has 16 residues. Germline V lookup: CDR1 SGHTA, CDR2 FQGNSA. The V end lost 5 bases, the J end lost 0 bases, and 16 bases lay between the germline ends. CDR3 bases: TGTGCCAGCAGCCCGGACAGACTTACCTTGAACACTGAAGCTTTCTTT. Translating it yields CASSPDRLTLNTEAFF.

The chain joins TRBV12-3 or TRBV12-4 to TRBJ2-3; TRBD2 matches at 8 bases. The V and J ends lost 6 bases and 0 bases, in that order; junction bases with no gene match: 5. The CDR3 is made up of 15 amino acids. CDR3 sequence reads: CASSARGVSTDTQYF. Written as DNA, the CDR3 is TGTGCCAGCAGCGCGCGGGGGGTCAGCACAGATACGCAGTATTTT.

The chain carries TRBV12-3 or TRBV12-4 and TRBJ1-2, with unresolved D. V was clipped by 4 bases and J by 8 bases, with 14 bases between them. The CDR3 covers 13 residues. In nucleotides, the CDR3 is TGTGCCAGCAGTTCCCCGGCGCTATCCGGCTACACCTTC. Residues: CASSSPALSGYTF.

The J gene is TRBJ2-5, the V gene TRBV6-2 or TRBV6-3; no clear D. Germline-derived CDR1 and CDR2 are MNHEY and SVGEGT. The V gene lost 5 bases and the J gene lost 5 bases, with 18 bases spanning the gap. The length of the CDR3 is 15 residues. The CDR3 sequence: CASSASPPGRETQYF. In DNA, the CDR3 is TGTGCCAGCAGTGCCTCCCCACCCGGGCGGGAGACCCAGTACTTC.

V and J are TRBV12-3 or TRBV12-4 and TRBJ2-3, with 7 bases that match TRBD1. V shed 3 bases and J 2 bases; nucleotides not matched to a gene: 8. This CDR3 has 16 residues. Written as DNA, the CDR3 is TGTGCCAGCAGTTTCCAGACAGGGAGTTTCACAGATACGCAGTATTTT. Its protein product is CASSFQTGSFTDTQYF.

V usage is TRBV4-2 and J usage is TRBJ2-1, with unresolved D. V was clipped by 1 base and J by 3 bases, with 16 bases between them. CDR1 is LGHNA and CDR2 is YNFKEQ in the germline V gene. CDR3 length: 17 residues. As DNA, the CDR3 is TGTGCCAGCAGCCAAGGGCGATCGTATACCCGCTACAATGAGCAGTTCTTC. This codes for CASSQGRSYTRYNEQFF.

This rearrangement joins TRBV20-1 to TRBJ2-7; 9 nucleotides agree with TRBD2. The CDR3 spans 15 residues. The junction had 6 bases not matched to a gene; V was cut back by 3 bases and J by 0 bases. Germline lookup yields CDR1 DFQATT and CDR2 SNEGSKA (reference sequence). The CDR3 region is CSARGLAGFSYEQYF. CDR3 sequence (DNA): TGCAGTGCTAGGGGCCTAGCGGGGTTCTCCTACGAGCAGTACTTC.

The V and J genes are TRBV3-1 and TRBJ2-3; 11 bases match TRBD1. Germline V lookup: CDR1 LGHDT, CDR2 YNNKEL (reference sequence). The junction had 6 bases not matched to a gene; V was cut back by 1 base and J by 3 bases. CDR3 size: 17 residues. This CDR3 is CASSQGGGTGGTDTQYF. DNA of the CDR3: TGTGCCAGCAGCCAAGGCGGGGGGACAGGGGGAACAGATACGCAGTATTTT.

This clonotype was counted a few times. The chain joins TRBV20-1 to TRBJ1-1; 8 nucleotides agree with TRBD1. V lost 4 bases and J lost 4; bases outside the gene matches: 11. CDR1 DFQATT and CDR2 SNEGSKA come from the germline V gene (reference sequence). This CDR3 is 15 amino acids long. DNA for the CDR3: TGCAGTGCTAAACCACCTAATACAGGGGGCACTGAAGCTTTCTTT. Its translation: CSAKPPNTGGTEAFF.

This clonotype has more than one count but fewer than ten. This chain connects TRBV10-3 to TRBJ2-5, with D possibly matching TRBD2 (5 bases). The V end was cut by 4 bases, the J end by 1 base, with 10 bases between. The V gene's germline CDR1 is ENHRY and CDR2 SYGVKD. The CDR3 runs 14 residues. CDR3 residues: CAISGPGIQETQYF. The CDR3 region has the DNA TGTGCCATCAGTGGTCCCGGGATCCAAGAGACCCAGTACTTC.

The chain recombines TRBV6-5 with TRBJ1-1; the match to TRBD1 covers 7 bases. The CDR3 extends over 15 amino acids. Trimming took 0 bases from V and 3 from J; bases not matched to a gene: 4. Germline V gene lookup returns CDR1 MNHEY and CDR2 SVGAGI. CDR3 DNA sequence: TGTGCCAGCAGTTACTCGACCACAGGGGACACTGAAGCTTTCTTT. Translating gives CASSYSTTGDTEAFF.

The rearrangement uses TRBV5-1 and TRBJ2-5; 11 bases align to TRBD2. The CDR3 runs to 15 residues. Germline-derived CDR1 and CDR2 are SGHRS and YFSETQ. V was pared by 4 bases and J by 3 bases, with 5 bases of the junction left unmatched. CDR3 DNA: TGCGCCAGCAGCCACACTAGCGGGGGTAAAGAGACCCAGTACTTC. Translation: CASSHTSGGKETQYF.

The chain couples TRBV20-1 to TRBJ2-5; 9 bases fit TRBD2. CDR1 is DFQATT and CDR2 is SNEGSKA in the germline V gene (reference sequence). The V gene end was trimmed by 4 bases and the J gene end by 7 bases; junction bases not matched to a gene: 13. This CDR3 spans 15 amino acids. The CDR3 coding sequence is TGCAGTGCTAAAATTCCGGGACTAGCCGGCGGGACCCAGTACTTC. It encodes CSAKIPGLAGGTQYF.

V is TRBV20-1 and J is TRBJ1-1; TRBD1 agrees at 8 bases. The trim removed 0 bases at V and 4 bases at J, leaving 4 bases unmatched. This CDR3 is 14 amino acids long. Germline V CDR1 and CDR2: DFQATT, SNEGSKA (reference sequence). CDR3 residues: CSARDWTGSTEAFF. In DNA, the CDR3 is TGCAGTGCTAGAGATTGGACAGGGAGCACTGAAGCTTTCTTT.

The V and J genes are TRBV20-1 and TRBJ1-2, with TRBD1 matching over 11 bases. CDR1 is DFQATT and CDR2 is SNEGSKA in the germline V gene (reference sequence). CDR3 length equals 11 residues. J gave up 13 bases and V 3 bases, and 4 bases lay outside the gene matches. The CDR3 nucleotides read TGCAGTGCTAGTGGGGACAGGGGGGCCACCTTC. Its protein is CSASGDRGATF.

The count of this clonotype is one. The rearrangement uses TRBV5-1 and TRBJ2-5, with D tentatively TRBD1 (5 bases). The last part of the DNA fits TRBJ2-7 better; the J call may be wrong. CDR1 SGHRS and CDR2 YFSETQ come from the germline V gene. The length of the CDR3 is 16 residues. In DNA form, the CDR3 reads TGCGCCAGCAGCTTGGCCGGTAGGGGCCCCCCCTACGAGCAGTACTTC. Amino acid sequence: CASSLAGRGPPYEQYF.

This clonotype appeared a few times. The J gene is TRBJ2-3, the V gene TRBV29-1; 8 bases fit TRBD2. The ends lost 7 bases at V and 2 bases at J; junction bases unmatched: 8. This CDR3 region has 14 residues. Looked up from germline, CDR1 is SQVTM and CDR2 is ANQGSEA. This CDR3 is CSALSGGLTDTQYF. In DNA, the CDR3 is TGCAGCGCCCTGAGCGGGGGTCTCACAGATACGCAGTATTTT.

V gene TRBV3-1 combines with J gene TRBJ2-5; 7 nucleotides agree with TRBD2. The CDR3 is 16 amino acids. V lost 3 bases, J lost 2 bases, and 9 bases stayed unmatched. The V gene's germline CDR1 is LGHDT and CDR2 YNNKEL (reference sequence). This CDR3 is CASSHGGGWTQETQYF. The CDR3 nucleotides read TGTGCCAGCAGCCATGGGGGGGGGTGGACACAAGAGACCCAGTACTTC.

This clonotype occurred once. The V and J genes are TRBV20-1 and TRBJ1-5; D is undetermined. The CDR3 has 17 residues. Trimming left V 2 bases short and J 6 bases short, with 23 bases between. Germline V gene lookup returns CDR1 DFQATT and CDR2 SNEGSKA (reference sequence). CDR3 sequence: CSARPPGRDEGIQPQHF. In DNA, the CDR3 is TGCAGTGCTAGACCGCCGGGGAGAGACGAGGGCATTCAGCCCCAGCATTTT.

The J gene is TRBJ2-3, the V gene TRBV5-1, with 12 bases identical to TRBD2. CDR3 length: 16 amino acids. The J segment lost 1 base and the V segment lost 3 bases, leaving 3 bases of the junction unmatched. Germline CDR1 and CDR2: SGHRS and YFSETQ. CDR3 DNA: TGCGCCAGCAGCTGGGGACTAGCGGGTCGCACAGATACGCAGTATTTT. It specifies CASSWGLAGRTDTQYF.

V gene TRBV3-1 combines with J gene TRBJ2-7, with TRBD2 matching 11 bases. V shed 4 bases and J 2 bases; nucleotides not matched to a gene: 4. The CDR3 totals 15 residues. Germline loops: CDR1 LGHDT, CDR2 YNNKEL (reference sequence). The CDR3 DNA is TGTGCCAGCAGCCGCACTAGCGGGAGCCCCTACGAGCAGTACTTC. This encodes CASSRTSGSPYEQYF.

The chain links TRBV7-8 to TRBJ2-7; D is unclear. The CDR3 spans 14 residues. The ends were cut back, 5 bases at V and 4 bases at J, with 15 bases in the middle. The germline CDR1 and CDR2 sequences are SGHVS and FQNEAQ. The CDR3 protein is CASSPAPDEYEQYF. Here the CDR3 DNA reads TGTGCCAGCAGCCCCGCCCCGGACGAGTACGAGCAGTACTTC. Variable domain in full (rest from reference TRBV7-8 and TRBJ2-7): GAGVSQSPRYKVAKRGQDVALRCDPISGHVSLFWYQQALGQGPEFLTYFQNEAQLDKSGLPSDRFFAERPEGSVSTLKIQRTQQEDSAVYLCASSPAPDEYEQYFGPGTRLTVT.

This clonotype was counted between two and nine times. CDR3 residues: CAISESTGVDTQYF. The CDR3 bases are TGTGCCATCAGTGAGTCGACGGGGGTAGATACGCAGTATTTT. The chain joins TRBV10-3 to TRBJ2-3, with D tentatively TRBD2 (6 bases). CDR1 and CDR2 (germline): ENHRY, SYGVKD. The CDR3 loop spans 14 amino acids. Trimming cost V 0 bases and J 5 bases, with 9 bases left between them.

This clonotype was recorded a few times. This chain uses TRBV6-1 with TRBJ1-6; 8 nucleotides align to TRBD1. Unmatched junction bases numbered 8, after V lost 4 bases and J lost 9 bases. Germline CDR1 is MNHNS and CDR2 is SASEGT. This CDR3 has 15 amino acids. This CDR3 reads CASSATDRGLSPLHF. CDR3 coding DNA: TGTGCCAGCAGTGCCACCGACAGGGGTCTTTCACCCCTCCACTTT.